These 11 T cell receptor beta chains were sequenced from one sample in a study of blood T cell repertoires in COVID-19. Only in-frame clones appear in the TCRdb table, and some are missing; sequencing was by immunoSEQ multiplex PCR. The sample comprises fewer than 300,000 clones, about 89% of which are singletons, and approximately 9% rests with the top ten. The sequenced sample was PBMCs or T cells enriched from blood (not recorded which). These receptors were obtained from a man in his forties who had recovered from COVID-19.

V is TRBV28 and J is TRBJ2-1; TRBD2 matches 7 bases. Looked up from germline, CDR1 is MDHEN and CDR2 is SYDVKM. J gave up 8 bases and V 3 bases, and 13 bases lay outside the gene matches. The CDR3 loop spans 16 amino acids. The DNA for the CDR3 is TGTGCCAGCAGTTTGGCAGGGACTACGCACCGAGATGAGCAGTTCTTC. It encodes CASSLAGTTHRDEQFF.

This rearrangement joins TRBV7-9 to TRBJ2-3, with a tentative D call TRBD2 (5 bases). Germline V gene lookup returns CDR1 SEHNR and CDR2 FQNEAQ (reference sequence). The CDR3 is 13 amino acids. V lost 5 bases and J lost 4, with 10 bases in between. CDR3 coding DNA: TGTGCCAGCAGCCCCGGGGTAGCAGATACGCAGTATTTT. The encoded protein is CASSPGVADTQYF.

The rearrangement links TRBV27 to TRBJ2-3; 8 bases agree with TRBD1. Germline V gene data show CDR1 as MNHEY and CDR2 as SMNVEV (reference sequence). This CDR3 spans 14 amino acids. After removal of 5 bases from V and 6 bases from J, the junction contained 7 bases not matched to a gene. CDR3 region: CASSGGQGRDTQYF. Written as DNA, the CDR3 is TGTGCCAGCAGTGGAGGACAGGGACGTGATACGCAGTATTTT.

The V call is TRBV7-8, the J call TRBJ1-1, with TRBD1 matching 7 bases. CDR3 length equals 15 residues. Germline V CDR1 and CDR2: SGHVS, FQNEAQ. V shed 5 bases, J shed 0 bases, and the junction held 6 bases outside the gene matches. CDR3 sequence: CASSLRGQLNTEAFF. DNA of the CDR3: TGTGCCAGCAGCCTACGGGGACAGTTGAACACTGAAGCTTTCTTT.

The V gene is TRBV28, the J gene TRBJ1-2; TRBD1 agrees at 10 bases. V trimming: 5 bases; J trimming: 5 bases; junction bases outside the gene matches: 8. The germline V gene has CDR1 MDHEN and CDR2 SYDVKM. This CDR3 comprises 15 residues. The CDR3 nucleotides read TGTGCCAGCAGTGCTGGAGGGACAGGGGTATATGGCTACACCTTC. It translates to CASSAGGTGVYGYTF.

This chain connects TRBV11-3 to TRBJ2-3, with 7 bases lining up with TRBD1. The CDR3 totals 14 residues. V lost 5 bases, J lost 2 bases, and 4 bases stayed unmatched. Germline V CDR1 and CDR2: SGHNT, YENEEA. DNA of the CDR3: TGTGCCAGCAGCCTGGGACAGAACACAGATACGCAGTATTTT. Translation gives CASSLGQNTDTQYF.

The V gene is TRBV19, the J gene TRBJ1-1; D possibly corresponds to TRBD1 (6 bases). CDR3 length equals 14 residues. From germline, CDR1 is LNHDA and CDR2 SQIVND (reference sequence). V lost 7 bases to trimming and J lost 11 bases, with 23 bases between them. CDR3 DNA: TGTGCCAGTACCATCCAGTACGGGGGGCCGGCCGCTTTCTTT. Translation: CASTIQYGGPAAFF.

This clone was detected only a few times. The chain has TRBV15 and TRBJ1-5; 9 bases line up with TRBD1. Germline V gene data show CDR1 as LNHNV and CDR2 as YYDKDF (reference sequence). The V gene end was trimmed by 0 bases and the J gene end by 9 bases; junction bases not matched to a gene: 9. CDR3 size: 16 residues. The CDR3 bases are TGTGCCACCAGCAGAGATCGGGGGACAGGGCATTGGCCCCAGCATTTT. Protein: CATSRDRGTGHWPQHF.

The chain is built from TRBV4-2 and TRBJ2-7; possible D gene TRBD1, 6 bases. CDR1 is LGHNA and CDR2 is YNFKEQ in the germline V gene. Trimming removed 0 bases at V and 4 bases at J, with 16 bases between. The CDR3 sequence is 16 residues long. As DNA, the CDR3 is TGTGCCAGCAGCCAAGATCTGGGCGCAGGGGAATACGAGCAGTACTTC. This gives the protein CASSQDLGAGEYEQYF.

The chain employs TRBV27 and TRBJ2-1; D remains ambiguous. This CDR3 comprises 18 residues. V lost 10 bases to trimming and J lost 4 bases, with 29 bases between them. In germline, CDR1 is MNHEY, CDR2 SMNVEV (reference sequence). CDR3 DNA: TGTGCCACTTCCCCCTTTACGCCAGATATAAAGATTTACAATGAGCAGTTCTTC. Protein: CATSPFTPDIKIYNEQFF.

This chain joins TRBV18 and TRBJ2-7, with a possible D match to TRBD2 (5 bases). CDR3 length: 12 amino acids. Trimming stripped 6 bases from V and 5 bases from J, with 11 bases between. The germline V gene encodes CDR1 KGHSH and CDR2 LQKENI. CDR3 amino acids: CASSPARDEQYF. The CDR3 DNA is TGTGCCAGCTCCCCAGCGCGGGACGAGCAGTACTTC.